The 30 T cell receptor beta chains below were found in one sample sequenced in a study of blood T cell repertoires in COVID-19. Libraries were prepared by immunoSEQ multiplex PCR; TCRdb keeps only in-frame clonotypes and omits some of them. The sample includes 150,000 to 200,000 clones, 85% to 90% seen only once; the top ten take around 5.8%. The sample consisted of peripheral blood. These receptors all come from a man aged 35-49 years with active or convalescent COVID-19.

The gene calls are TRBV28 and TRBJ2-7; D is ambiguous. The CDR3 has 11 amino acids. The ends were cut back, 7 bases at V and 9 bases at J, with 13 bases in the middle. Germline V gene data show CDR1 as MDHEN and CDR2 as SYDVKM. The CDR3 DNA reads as TGTGCCAGCACCACCTACGGTTGGCAGTACTTC. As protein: CASTTYGWQYF.

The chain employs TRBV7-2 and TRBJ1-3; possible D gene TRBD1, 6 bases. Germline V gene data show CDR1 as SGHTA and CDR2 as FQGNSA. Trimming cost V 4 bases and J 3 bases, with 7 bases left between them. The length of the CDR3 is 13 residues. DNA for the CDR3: TGTGCCAGCAGCTGGACAGATGGAAACACCATATATTTT. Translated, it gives CASSWTDGNTIYF.

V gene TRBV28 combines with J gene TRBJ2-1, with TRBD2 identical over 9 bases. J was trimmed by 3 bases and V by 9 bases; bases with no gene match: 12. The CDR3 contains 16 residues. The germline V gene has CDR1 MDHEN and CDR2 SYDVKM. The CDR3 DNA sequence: TGTGCCAGTGAATATGGGGCTAGCGGGAACTACAATGAGCAGTTCTTC. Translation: CASEYGASGNYNEQFF.

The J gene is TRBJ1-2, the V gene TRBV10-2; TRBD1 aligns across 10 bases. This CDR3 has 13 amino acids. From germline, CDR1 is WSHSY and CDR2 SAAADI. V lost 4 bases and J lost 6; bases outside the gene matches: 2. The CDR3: CASSAGTGDGYTF. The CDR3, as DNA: TGCGCCAGCAGTGCCGGGACAGGGGATGGCTACACCTTC.

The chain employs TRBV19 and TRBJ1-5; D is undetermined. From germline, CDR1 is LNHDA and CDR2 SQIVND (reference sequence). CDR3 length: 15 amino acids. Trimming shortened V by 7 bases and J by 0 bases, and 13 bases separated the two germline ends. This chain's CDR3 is CASNAGTDSNQPQHF. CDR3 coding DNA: TGTGCCAGTAACGCGGGAACCGATAGCAATCAGCCCCAGCATTTT.

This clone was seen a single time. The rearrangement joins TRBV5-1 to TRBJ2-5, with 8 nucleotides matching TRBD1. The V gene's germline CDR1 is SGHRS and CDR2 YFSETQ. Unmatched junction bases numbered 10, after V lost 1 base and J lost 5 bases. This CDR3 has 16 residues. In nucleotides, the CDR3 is TGCGCCAGCAGCTTGATTGGGGCAGGGGGCATGGAGACCCAGTACTTC. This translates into CASSLIGAGGMETQYF.

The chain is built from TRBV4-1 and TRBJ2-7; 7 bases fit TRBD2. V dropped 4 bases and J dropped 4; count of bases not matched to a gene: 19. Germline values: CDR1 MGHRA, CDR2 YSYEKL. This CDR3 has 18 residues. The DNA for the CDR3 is TGCGCCAGCAGCCCCCATATGACCGATGGCGGGGGATGGTACGAGCAGTACTTC. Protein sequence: CASSPHMTDGGGWYEQYF.

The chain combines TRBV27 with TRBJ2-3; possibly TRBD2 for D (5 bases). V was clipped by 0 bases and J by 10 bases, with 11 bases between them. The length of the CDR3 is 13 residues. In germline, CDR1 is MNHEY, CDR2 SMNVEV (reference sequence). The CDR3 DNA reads TGTGCCAGCAGTTTATCGACTGGGAGTCCGCAGTATTTT. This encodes CASSLSTGSPQYF.

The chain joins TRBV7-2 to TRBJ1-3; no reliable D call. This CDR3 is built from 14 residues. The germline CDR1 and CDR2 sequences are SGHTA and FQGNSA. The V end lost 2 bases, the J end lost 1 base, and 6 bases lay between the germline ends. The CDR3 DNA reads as TGTGCCAGCAGCTTACGGAGGTCTGGAAACACCATATATTTT. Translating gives CASSLRRSGNTIYF.

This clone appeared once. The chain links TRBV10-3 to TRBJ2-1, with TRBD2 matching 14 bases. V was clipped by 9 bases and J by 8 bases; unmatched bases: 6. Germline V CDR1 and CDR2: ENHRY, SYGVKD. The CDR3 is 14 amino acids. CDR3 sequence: CAMGLAGEGDEQFF. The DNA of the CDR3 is TGTGCCATGGGACTAGCGGGAGAAGGTGATGAGCAGTTCTTC.

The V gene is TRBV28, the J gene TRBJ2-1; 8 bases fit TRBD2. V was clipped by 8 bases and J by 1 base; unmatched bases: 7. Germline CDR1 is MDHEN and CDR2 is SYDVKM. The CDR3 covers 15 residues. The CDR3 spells CASRPGGGSYNEQFF. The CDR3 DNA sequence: TGTGCCAGCCGCCCTGGCGGGGGGTCCTACAATGAGCAGTTCTTC.

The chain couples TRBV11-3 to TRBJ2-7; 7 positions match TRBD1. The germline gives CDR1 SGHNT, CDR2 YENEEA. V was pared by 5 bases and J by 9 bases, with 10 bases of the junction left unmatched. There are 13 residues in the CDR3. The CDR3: CASSPRDSEWQYF. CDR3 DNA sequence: TGTGCCAGCAGCCCCCGGGACAGCGAATGGCAGTACTTC.

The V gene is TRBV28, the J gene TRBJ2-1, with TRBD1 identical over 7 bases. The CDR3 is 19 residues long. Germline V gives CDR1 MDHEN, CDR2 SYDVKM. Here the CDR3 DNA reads TGTGCTACACAACTGCCCTTAGAGGACAGGAAGAGCTCCTACAATGAGCAGTTCTTC. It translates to CATQLPLEDRKSSYNEQFF.

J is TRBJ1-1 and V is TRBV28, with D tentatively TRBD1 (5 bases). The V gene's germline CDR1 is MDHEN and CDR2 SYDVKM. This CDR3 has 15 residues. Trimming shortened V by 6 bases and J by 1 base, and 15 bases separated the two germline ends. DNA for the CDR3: TGTGCCAGCAGCTCGGGGGGTAGAAGGAACACTGAAGCTTTCTTT. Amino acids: CASSSGGRRNTEAFF.

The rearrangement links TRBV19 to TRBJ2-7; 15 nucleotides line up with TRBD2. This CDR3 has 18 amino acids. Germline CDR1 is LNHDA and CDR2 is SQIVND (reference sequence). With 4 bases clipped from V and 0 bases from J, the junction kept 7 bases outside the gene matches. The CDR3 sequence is CASSTRTSGRDFSYEQYF. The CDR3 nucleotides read TGTGCCAGTAGTACCCGGACTAGCGGGAGGGACTTCTCCTACGAGCAGTACTTC.

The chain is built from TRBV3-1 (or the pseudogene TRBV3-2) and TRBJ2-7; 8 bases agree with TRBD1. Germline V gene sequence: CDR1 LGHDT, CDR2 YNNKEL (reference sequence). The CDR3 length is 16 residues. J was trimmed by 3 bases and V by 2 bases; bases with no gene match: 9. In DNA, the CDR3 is TGTGCCAGCAGCCAACCTGAAAGGACAGGGCACTACGAGCAGTACTTC. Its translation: CASSQPERTGHYEQYF.

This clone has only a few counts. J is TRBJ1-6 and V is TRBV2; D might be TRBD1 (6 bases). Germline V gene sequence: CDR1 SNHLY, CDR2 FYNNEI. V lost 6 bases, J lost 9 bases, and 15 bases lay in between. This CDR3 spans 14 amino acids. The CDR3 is CASRAGVGSSPLHF. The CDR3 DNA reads TGTGCCAGCAGAGCAGGGGTAGGAAGTTCACCCCTCCACTTT.

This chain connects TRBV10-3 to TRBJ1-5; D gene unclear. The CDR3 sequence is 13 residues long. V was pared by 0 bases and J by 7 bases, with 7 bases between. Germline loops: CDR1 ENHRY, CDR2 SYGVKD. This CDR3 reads CAISESPGQPQHF. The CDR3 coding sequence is TGTGCCATCAGTGAGTCGCCGGGGCAGCCCCAGCATTTT.

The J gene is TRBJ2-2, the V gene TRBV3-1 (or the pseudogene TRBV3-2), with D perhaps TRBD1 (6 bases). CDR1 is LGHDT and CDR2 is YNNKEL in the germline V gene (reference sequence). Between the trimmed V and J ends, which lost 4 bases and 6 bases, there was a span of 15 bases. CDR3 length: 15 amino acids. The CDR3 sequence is CASSPDSLGPGELFF. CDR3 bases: TGTGCCAGCAGCCCGGACAGTCTTGGACCCGGGGAGCTGTTTTTT.

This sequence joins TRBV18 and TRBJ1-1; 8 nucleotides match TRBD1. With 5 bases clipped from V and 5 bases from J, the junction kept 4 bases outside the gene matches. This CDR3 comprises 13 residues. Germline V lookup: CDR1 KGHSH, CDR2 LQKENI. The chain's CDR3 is CASSRTGQTEAFF. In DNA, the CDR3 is TGTGCCAGCTCAAGGACAGGGCAGACTGAAGCTTTCTTT.

The CDR3 DNA reads as TGTGCCAGTGCGCAGGGTGGACAGCCCCAGCATTTT. Its protein is CASAQGGQPQHF. V usage is TRBV2 and J usage is TRBJ1-5, with D possibly matching TRBD1 (5 bases). Trimming pared 9 bases from V and 7 bases from J, leaving 13 bases between. The CDR3 loop spans 12 amino acids. Germline CDR1 reads SNHLY; CDR2 reads FYNNEI.

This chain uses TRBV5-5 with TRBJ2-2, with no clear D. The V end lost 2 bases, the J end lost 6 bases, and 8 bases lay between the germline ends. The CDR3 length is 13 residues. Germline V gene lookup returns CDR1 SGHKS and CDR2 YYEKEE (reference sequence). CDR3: CASSFRVSGELFF. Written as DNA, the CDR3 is TGTGCCAGCAGCTTTCGTGTGTCCGGGGAGCTGTTTTTT.

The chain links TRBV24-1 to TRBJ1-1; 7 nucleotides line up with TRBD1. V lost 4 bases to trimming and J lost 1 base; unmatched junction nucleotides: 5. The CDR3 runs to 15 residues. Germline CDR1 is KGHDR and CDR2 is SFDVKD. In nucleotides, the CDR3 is TGTGCCACCAGTGACGCCGGGACAGAGAACACTGAAGCTTTCTTT. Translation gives CATSDAGTENTEAFF.

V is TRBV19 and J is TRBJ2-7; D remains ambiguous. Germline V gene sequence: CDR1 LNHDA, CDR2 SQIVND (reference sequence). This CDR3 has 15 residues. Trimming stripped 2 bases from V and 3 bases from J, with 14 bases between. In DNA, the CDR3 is TGTGCCAGTAGTATAAGTGGCGCGGTAGGCTACGAGCAGTACTTC. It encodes CASSISGAVGYEQYF.

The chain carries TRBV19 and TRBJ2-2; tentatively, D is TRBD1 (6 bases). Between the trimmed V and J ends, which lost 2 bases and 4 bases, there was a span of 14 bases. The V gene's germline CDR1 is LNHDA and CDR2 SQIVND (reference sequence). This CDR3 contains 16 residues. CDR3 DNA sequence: TGTGCCAGTAGTATACCGCAGGGGCTTGGCACCGGGGAGCTGTTTTTT. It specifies CASSIPQGLGTGELFF.

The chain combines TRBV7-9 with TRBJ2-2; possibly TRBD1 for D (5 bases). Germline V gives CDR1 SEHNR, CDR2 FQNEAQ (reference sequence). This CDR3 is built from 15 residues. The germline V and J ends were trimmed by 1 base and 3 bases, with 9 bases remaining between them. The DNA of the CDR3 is TGTGCCAGCAGCTTAGACAGGTCGGACACCGGGGAGCTGTTTTTT. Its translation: CASSLDRSDTGELFF.

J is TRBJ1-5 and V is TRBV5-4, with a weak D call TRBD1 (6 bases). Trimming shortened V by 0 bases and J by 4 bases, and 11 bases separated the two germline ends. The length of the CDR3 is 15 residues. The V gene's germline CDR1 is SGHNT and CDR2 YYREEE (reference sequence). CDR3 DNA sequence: TGTGCCAGCAGCTTGGGGGGGCAGCAAAATCAGCCCCAGCATTTT. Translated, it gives CASSLGGQQNQPQHF.

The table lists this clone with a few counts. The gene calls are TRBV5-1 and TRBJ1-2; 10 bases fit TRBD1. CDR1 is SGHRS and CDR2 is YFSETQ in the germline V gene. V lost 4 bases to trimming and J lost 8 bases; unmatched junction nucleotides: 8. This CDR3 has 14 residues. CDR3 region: CASSAGTGVRGYTF. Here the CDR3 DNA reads TGCGCCAGCAGCGCCGGGACAGGGGTTAGGGGCTACACCTTC.

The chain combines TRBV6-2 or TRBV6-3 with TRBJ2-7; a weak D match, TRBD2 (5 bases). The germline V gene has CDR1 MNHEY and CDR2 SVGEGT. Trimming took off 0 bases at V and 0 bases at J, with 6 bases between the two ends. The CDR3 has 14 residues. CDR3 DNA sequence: TGTGCCAGCAGTTACTCAGCGGTCTCCTACGAGCAGTACTTC. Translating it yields CASSYSAVSYEQYF.

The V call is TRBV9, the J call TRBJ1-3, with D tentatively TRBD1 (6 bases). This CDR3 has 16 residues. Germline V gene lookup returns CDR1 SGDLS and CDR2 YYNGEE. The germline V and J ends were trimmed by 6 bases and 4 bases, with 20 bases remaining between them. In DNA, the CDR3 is TGTGCCAGCACAGGGCCCACAGGGACGGGCGGAAACACCATATATTTT. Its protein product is CASTGPTGTGGNTIYF.